This is a list of T cell receptor beta chains from one sample in a study of cytomegalovirus exposure and HLA in healthy donors. The assay was immunoSEQ multiplex PCR, and TCRdb's table has in-frame clones only and misses some. The sample consists of 200,000 to 300,000 clones, roughly 88% of them appearing once. Material: PBMCs. The receptor set was obtained from a woman younger than 45 in good health and CMV-seronegative. CDR3s include the opening cysteine and the closing phenylalanine or tryptophan. A D gene is named only where the DNA matches it firmly. Not every row has a clone size; where given, it reads once, few, many or a size class.

clone size	J gene	D gene	V gene	CDR3 protein	CDR3 DNA
.	TRBJ1-5	.	TRBV6-1	CASSEAQGFGQPQHF	TGTGCCAGCAGTGAAGCGCAGGGGTTTGGTCAGCCCCAGCATTTT
.	TRBJ2-1	TRBD2	TRBV12-5	CASGTTGLAGGDEQFF	TGTGCTAGTGGTACTACCGGACTAGCGGGGGGGGATGAGCAGTTCTTC
.	TRBJ2-7	.	TRBV29-1	CSGFRSYEQYF	TGCAGCGGCTTCAGGAGCTACGAGCAGTACTTC
.	TRBJ2-3	TRBD1	TRBV19	CASSEDRGPTTDTQYF	TGTGCCAGTAGTGAAGACAGGGGGCCTACCACAGATACGCAGTATTTT
.	TRBJ2-7	.	TRBV6-6	CASSTIGPGDNYEQYF	TGTGCCAGCAGCACGATAGGACCCGGGGACAACTACGAGCAGTACTTC
once	TRBJ2-2	.	TRBV7-3	CASSLSNTNTGELFF	TGTGCCAGCAGCTTAAGTAACACGAACACCGGGGAGCTGTTTTTT
.	TRBJ2-1	TRBD2	TRBV19	CASNPVAGGPPFF	TGTGCCAGTAATCCAGTAGCGGGAGGGCCTCCGTTCTTC
once	TRBJ2-5	.	TRBV19	CASSTQQETQYF	TGTGCCAGTAGTACGCAACAAGAGACCCAGTACTTC
.	TRBJ2-3	TRBD2	TRBV2	CASNGAQGGSKTDTQYF	TGTGCCAGTAATGGTGCCCAAGGCGGGAGTAAGACAGATACGCAGTATTTT
.	TRBJ2-5	.	TRBV11-2	CASSSQETQYF	TGTGCCAGCAGCTCTCAAGAGACCCAGTACTTC
.	TRBJ2-5	TRBD2	TRBV27	CASGGGVGETQYF	TGTGCCAGCGGGGGGGGAGTAGGAGAGACCCAGTACTTC
.	TRBJ2-5	TRBD1	TRBV30	CAWRDRGIRGTQYF	TGTGCCTGGAGGGACAGGGGAATTCGAGGGACCCAGTACTTC
.	TRBJ2-5	.	TRBV29-1	CSVGELQETQYF	TGCAGCGTTGGCGAATTACAAGAGACCCAGTACTTC
.	TRBJ1-1	.	TRBV5-1	CASSGGTRGTEAFF	TGCGCCAGCAGTGGAGGGACGCGGGGCACTGAAGCTTTCTTT
.	TRBJ2-7	TRBD2	TRBV11-2	CASSLDVLAGAYEQYF	TGTGCCAGCAGCTTAGATGTCCTAGCGGGAGCCTACGAGCAGTACTTC
.	TRBJ1-5	.	TRBV2	CATNGGMGQPQHF	TGTGCCACTAACGGAGGGATGGGTCAGCCCCAGCATTTT
.	TRBJ2-1	TRBD2	TRBV7-2	CASRLSRGKETNEQFF	TGTGCCAGCAGACTATCGCGGGGGAAGGAGACCAATGAGCAGTTCTTC
.	TRBJ2-3	TRBD1	TRBV7-2	CASSRDRGDTQYF	TGTGCCAGCAGCCGGGACAGGGGAGATACGCAGTATTTT
.	TRBJ2-7	TRBD2	TRBV5-1	CASSLAALVISGRDRSYEQYF	TGCGCCAGCAGCTTGGCGGCCCTGGTTATAAGCGGGAGGGACCGCTCCTACGAGCAGTACTTC
.	TRBJ2-7	TRBD2	TRBV27	CASPSGRMYEQYF	TGTGCCAGCCCTAGCGGGAGAATGTACGAGCAGTACTTC
once	TRBJ2-2	.	TRBV4-2	CASSPTTNTGELFF	TGTGCCAGCAGCCCCACAACGAACACCGGGGAGCTGTTTTTT
.	TRBJ2-5	.	TRBV18	CASSPPLGRETQYF	TGTGCCAGCTCACCACCGTTAGGGAGGGAGACCCAGTACTTC
.	TRBJ2-3	TRBD2	TRBV6-1	CASSLSGSGTDTQYF	TGTGCCAGCAGTCTCAGCGGGAGTGGCACAGATACGCAGTATTTT
.	TRBJ1-1	.	TRBV7-9	CASSFYRNTEAFF	TGTGCCAGCAGCTTTTATAGGAACACTGAAGCTTTCTTT
.	TRBJ1-1	.	TRBV30	CAWSVSRWDTEAFF	TGTGCCTGGAGTGTTTCCAGGTGGGACACTGAAGCTTTCTTT
.	TRBJ1-1	.	TRBV2	CASSVRGYDFDTEAFF	TGTGCCAGCAGCGTAAGGGGCTATGATTTCGACACTGAAGCTTTCTTT
.	TRBJ1-2	.	TRBV14	CASSQGRGYFDYGYTF	TGTGCCAGCAGCCAAGGTAGAGGGTATTTCGACTATGGCTACACCTTC
few	TRBJ2-1	TRBD2	TRBV7-9	CASSLAGGVNEQFF	TGTGCCAGCAGCTTGGCGGGAGGGGTCAATGAGCAGTTCTTC
.	TRBJ2-1	.	TRBV4-2	CASSQDANNEQFF	TGTGCCAGCAGCCAAGATGCCAACAATGAGCAGTTCTTC
.	TRBJ2-1	.	TRBV27	CASKRNNEQFF	TGTGCCAGCAAACGAAACAATGAGCAGTTCTTC
.	TRBJ2-2	.	TRBV2	CASREAPEELFF	TGTGCCAGCAGAGAAGCACCGGAGGAGCTGTTTTTT
.	TRBJ2-2	TRBD2	TRBV6-4	CASRTSGRAWTGELFF	TGTGCCAGCAGGACTAGCGGGAGGGCCTGGACCGGGGAGCTGTTTTTT
.	TRBJ2-7	.	TRBV2	CASRGQNAYEQYF	TGTGCCAGCAGAGGACAGAACGCCTACGAGCAGTACTTC
.	TRBJ2-1	TRBD2	TRBV19	CASNTALADHNEQFF	TGTGCCAGTAACACGGCCCTAGCGGACCACAATGAGCAGTTCTTC
.	TRBJ1-4	.	TRBV4-3	CASSQDSRSNEKLFF	TGCGCCAGCAGCCAAGATTCACGGAGTAATGAAAAACTGTTTTTT
once	TRBJ2-2	TRBD1	TRBV4-3	CASSRGETGANTGELFF	TGCGCCAGCAGCCGAGGAGAGACAGGGGCGAACACCGGGGAGCTGTTTTTT
.	TRBJ2-7	.	TRBV6-6	CASLPDANYEQYF	TGTGCCAGCTTACCAGATGCGAACTACGAGCAGTACTTC
.	TRBJ2-7	.	TRBV18	CASSPQGGNRYEQYF	TGTGCCAGCTCCCCACAGGGAGGGAATCGCTACGAGCAGTACTTC
.	TRBJ2-7	.	TRBV5-1	CASSLARKGGAYEQYF	TGCGCCAGCAGCTTGGCCCGCAAGGGGGGGGCCTACGAGCAGTACTTC
.	TRBJ2-7	.	TRBV6-5	CASSGGGAVYEQYF	TGTGCCAGCAGTGGAGGGGGGGCTGTGTACGAGCAGTACTTC
.	TRBJ2-3	TRBD2	TRBV27	CASRGLAGTDTQYF	TGTGCCAGCAGGGGACTAGCGGGCACAGATACGCAGTATTTT
once	TRBJ2-5	.	TRBV28	CASSRETQYF	TGTGCCAGCAGTCGAGAGACCCAGTACTTC
.	TRBJ2-1	.	TRBV4-1	CASSQEGTEYNEQFF	TGCGCCAGCAGCCAAGAAGGGACGGAATACAATGAGCAGTTCTTC
.	TRBJ2-7	.	TRBV5-1	CASSPQEDQPYEQYF	TGCGCCAGCAGCCCCCAAGAAGACCAACCCTACGAGCAGTACTTC